The rows below give T cell receptor beta chains drawn from one sample of a study of blood T cells in healthy people across ages. TCRdb independently ran MiXCR on the 5' RACE reads; one entry per CDR3 protein. This table holds 270,000 or so distinct CDR3 sequences, around 29% found once. Sequenced: blood. These receptors all stem from a woman between 65 and 79 years old in good health. CDR3s leave out the opening cysteine and the closing phenylalanine or tryptophan. D genes are given only for firm matches.

length: 14; J: TRBJ2-7; V: TRBV7-9; D: TRBD2; CDR3: ASSPPGLAGIYEQY
length: 12; J: TRBJ2-7; V: TRBV10-3; D: NA; CDR3: AISRTAEVHEQY
length: 8; J: TRBJ2-1; V: TRBV20-1; D: NA; CDR3: SARTDEQF
length: 11; J: NA; V: TRBV28; D: NA; CDR3: ASSLQVPNEQF
length: 12; J: TRBJ1-4; V: TRBV7-2; D: NA; CDR3: ASSSQGTNEKLF
length: 12; J: TRBJ1-1; V: TRBV5-5; D: NA; CDR3: ASSLMVKGTEAF
length: 13; J: TRBJ2-7; V: TRBV28; D: TRBD2; CDR3: ASSPQREGRREQY
length: 12; J: NA; V: TRBV2; D: NA; CDR3: ASSLGWVGNEQF
length: 11; J: TRBJ2-7; V: TRBV28; D: NA; CDR3: ASREGRTHEQY
length: 11; J: NA; V: TRBV9; D: NA; CDR3: ASSASDSYEQY
length: 13; J: TRBJ2-5; V: TRBV4-3; D: NA; CDR3: ASSHDPQRVETQY
length: 13; J: TRBJ1-1; V: TRBV12-3/TRBV12-4; D: TRBD1; CDR3: ASSRRGRQNTEAF
length: 14; J: TRBJ1-2; V: TRBV9; D: TRBD1; CDR3: ASSPWSGTGVDGYT
length: 12; J: TRBJ2-5; V: TRBV20-1; D: NA; CDR3: SARVPLTQETQY
length: 13; J: TRBJ2-1; V: TRBV18; D: TRBD2; CDR3: TSSPQAGVRGEQF
length: 13; J: TRBJ1-4; V: TRBV19; D: NA; CDR3: ASNSPNRYNEKLF
length: 9; J: TRBJ2-3; V: TRBV29-1; D: NA; CDR3: SVEIVDTRY
length: 16; J: TRBJ1-4; V: TRBV7-9; D: NA; CDR3: ASSLHRSGPITNEKLF
length: 11; J: TRBJ2-1; V: TRBV20-1; D: NA; CDR3: SARGRGFPTQF
length: 13; J: TRBJ2-1; V: TRBV20-1; D: TRBD2; CDR3: SAALTSASYNEQF
length: 13; J: TRBJ2-1; V: TRBV6-5; D: TRBD2; CDR3: ASSITSGSPNEQF
length: 9; J: TRBJ2-7; V: TRBV28; D: NA; CDR3: ASSREIEQY
length: 13; J: TRBJ2-1; V: TRBV27; D: TRBD2; CDR3: ASSWTSGRYNEQF
length: 10; J: TRBJ2-7; V: TRBV7-2; D: NA; CDR3: ASSSPPREQY
length: 11; J: TRBJ1-2; V: TRBV7-9; D: NA; CDR3: ASSLEEGLGYT
length: 11; J: TRBJ2-5; V: TRBV3-1; D: NA; CDR3: ASSQDGGETQY
length: 12; J: TRBJ2-5; V: TRBV15; D: NA; CDR3: ATSRDPTQETQY
length: 11; J: TRBJ2-1; V: TRBV7-2; D: NA; CDR3: ASSSLAYNEQF
length: 14; J: TRBJ1-2; V: TRBV20-1; D: NA; CDR3: SARVLSPGTRNGYT
length: 13; J: TRBJ1-1; V: TRBV11-2; D: NA; CDR3: ASSLSPVVVAEAF
length: 11; J: TRBJ1-2; V: TRBV27; D: NA; CDR3: ASSPGRMGGYT
length: 11; J: TRBJ1-2; V: TRBV7-2; D: NA; CDR3: ASSPKGNYGYT
length: 15; J: TRBJ1-5; V: TRBV18; D: TRBD1; CDR3: ASSSGQGSNSNQPQH
length: 10; J: TRBJ2-2; V: TRBV20-1; D: NA; CDR3: SARASAGELF
length: 12; J: NA; V: TRBV7-2; D: TRBD2; CDR3: ASSFSGGANEQF
length: 13; J: TRBJ1-1; V: TRBV5-1; D: TRBD1; CDR3: ASRPLTGTDTEAF
length: 16; J: TRBJ2-2; V: TRBV5-1; D: TRBD2; CDR3: ASRSRPAGETNTGELF
length: 11; J: NA; V: TRBV28; D: NA; CDR3: AILGGGKFEQF
length: 12; J: NA; V: TRBV6-6; D: NA; CDR3: ASSYSKGFYEQY
length: 11; J: TRBJ2-7; V: TRBV10-3; D: NA; CDR3: AIGGGGSYEQY
length: 13; J: TRBJ2-7; V: TRBV27; D: NA; CDR3: ASSPLAGNSYEQY
length: 14; J: TRBJ2-1; V: TRBV7-2; D: TRBD1; CDR3: ASSPRTGDLHNEQF
length: 14; J: TRBJ2-1; V: TRBV9; D: TRBD2; CDR3: ASSVGLAGETNEQF
length: 11; J: TRBJ2-1; V: TRBV12-3/TRBV12-4; D: NA; CDR3: ASRPTGGGEQF
length: 9; J: TRBJ2-7; V: TRBV11-2; D: NA; CDR3: ASSLDWEQY
length: 12; J: TRBJ2-7; V: TRBV6-5; D: TRBD2; CDR3: ASSLTSGVGEQY